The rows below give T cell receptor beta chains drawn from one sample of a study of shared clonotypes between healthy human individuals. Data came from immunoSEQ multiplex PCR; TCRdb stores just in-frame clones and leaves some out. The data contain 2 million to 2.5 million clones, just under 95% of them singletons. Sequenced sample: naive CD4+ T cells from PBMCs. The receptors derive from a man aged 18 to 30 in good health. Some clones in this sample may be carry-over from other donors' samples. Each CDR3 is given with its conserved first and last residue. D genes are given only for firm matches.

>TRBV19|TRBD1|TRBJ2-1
CAIGTAGSEQFF
TGTGCCATTGGGACAGCAGGCAGTGAGCAGTTCTTC
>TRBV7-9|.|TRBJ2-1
CASRGVQDNEQFF
TGTGCCAGCAGAGGTGTGCAGGACAATGAGCAGTTCTTC
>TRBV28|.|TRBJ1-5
CASSLWVRRGSYQPQHF
TGTGCCAGCAGTTTATGGGTTAGGAGGGGTAGCTATCAGCCCCAGCATTTT
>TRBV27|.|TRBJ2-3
CASSLWQGTDTQYF
TGTGCCAGCAGTTTATGGCAGGGGACAGATACGCAGTATTTT
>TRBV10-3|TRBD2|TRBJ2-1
CAISEMGLATNNEQFF
TGTGCCATCAGTGAGATGGGACTAGCTACTAACAATGAGCAGTTCTTC
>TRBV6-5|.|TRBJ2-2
CASSYSPASPGELFF
TGTGCCAGCAGTTACTCTCCCGCCAGTCCCGGGGAGCTGTTTTTT
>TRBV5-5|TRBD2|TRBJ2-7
CASSLDNGRASYEQYF
TGTGCCAGCAGCTTAGATAACGGGAGGGCCTCCTACGAGCAGTACTTC
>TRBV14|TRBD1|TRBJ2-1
CASSQAKGQGAMGLYNEQFF
TGTGCCAGCAGCCAAGCTAAGGGACAGGGGGCGATGGGGCTCTACAATGAGCAGTTCTTC
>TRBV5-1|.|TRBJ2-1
CASSFRDPKDEQFF
TGCGCCAGCAGCTTCCGGGACCCGAAGGATGAGCAGTTCTTC
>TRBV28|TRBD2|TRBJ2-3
CASSFPIGGGQTDTQYF
TGTGCCAGCAGTTTCCCTATCGGGGGGGGGCAAACAGATACGCAGTATTTT
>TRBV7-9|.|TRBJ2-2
CASSLVWGYTGELFF
TGTGCCAGCAGCTTAGTCTGGGGGTACACCGGGGAGCTGTTTTTT
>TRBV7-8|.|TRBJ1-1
CASSLVGRGGSLF
TGTGCCAGCAGCCTAGTGGGTCGGGGGGGATCCTTATTC
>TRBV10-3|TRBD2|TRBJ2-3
CAISLTTSSSTDTQYF
TGTGCCATCAGCCTTACGACTAGCTCGAGCACAGATACGCAGTATTTT